These 10 T cell receptor beta chains were sequenced from one sample in a study of blood T cell repertoires in COVID-19. The data were produced by immunoSEQ multiplex PCR, yet TCRdb's version contains in-frame clones alone and is incomplete. The sample lists 100,000 to 150,000 clones, approximately 89% occurring once. Source material: peripheral blood. The receptors derive from a man in his fifties with acute or convalescent COVID-19.

The chain carries TRBV28 and TRBJ2-7; TRBD2 is a possible D gene (5 bases). The CDR3 loop spans 15 amino acids. V lost 4 bases to trimming and J lost 7 bases, with 20 bases between them. CDR1 is MDHEN, CDR2 SYDVKM, per germline. The DNA of the CDR3 is TGTGCCAGCAGTTACCCTAGTCAAACTAGGAGGGAGCAGTACTTC. It specifies CASSYPSQTRREQYF.

This chain connects TRBV12-3 or TRBV12-4 to TRBJ1-1; the D gene is possibly TRBD1 (5 bases). V was pared by 1 base and J by 10 bases, with 7 bases between. This CDR3 is 11 amino acids long. CDR3 bases: TGTGCCAGCAGTTTAGGGGGCGTAGCTTTCTTT. This gives the protein CASSLGGVAFF.

The rearrangement joins TRBV5-1 to TRBJ1-2, with no clear D. The CDR3 has 13 residues. Germline CDR1 and CDR2: SGHRS and YFSETQ. V lost 4 bases to trimming and J lost 8 bases, with 15 bases between them. CDR3 region: CASSPPSAGGYTF. CDR3 nucleotides: TGCGCCAGCAGCCCGCCCTCTGCGGGGGGCTACACCTTC.

This clone appeared once. The chain joins TRBV9 to TRBJ1-1; 9 bases are a match to TRBD1. The CDR3 runs to 15 residues. Germline lookup yields CDR1 SGDLS and CDR2 YYNGEE. V lost 4 bases, J lost 3 bases, and 7 bases stayed unmatched. The CDR3 loop is CASSLLTGGHTEAFF. CDR3 bases: TGTGCCAGCAGCCTTCTGACAGGGGGGCACACTGAAGCTTTCTTT.

The chain recombines TRBV5-1 with TRBJ2-2; D remains ambiguous. Trimming shortened V by 4 bases and J by 4 bases, and 11 bases separated the two germline ends. Germline CDR1 reads SGHRS; CDR2 reads YFSETQ. There are 14 residues in the CDR3. For the CDR3, the DNA is TGCGCCAGCAGCCCTTCGAGTGTCACCGGGGAGCTGTTTTTT. This encodes CASSPSSVTGELFF.

This chain connects TRBV2 to TRBJ1-5; D might be TRBD1 (6 bases). V gave up 1 base and J gave up 7 bases, with 14 bases separating them. This CDR3 is 15 amino acids long. Germline V lookup: CDR1 SNHLY, CDR2 FYNNEI. CDR3 nucleotides: TGTGCCAGCAGTGAAGGACAGGCCCCTGGACAGCCCCAGCATTTT. It translates to CASSEGQAPGQPQHF.

The rearrangement links TRBV7-3 to TRBJ1-2, with unresolved D. This CDR3 is 14 amino acids long. Per germline, CDR1 SGHTA and CDR2 FQGTGA. Trimming pared 1 base from V and 7 bases from J, leaving 13 bases between. CDR3: CASSLIPREGGYTF. CDR3 DNA sequence: TGTGCCAGCAGCTTAATCCCCCGCGAGGGTGGCTACACCTTC.

This chain connects TRBV3-1 (or the pseudogene TRBV3-2) to TRBJ1-2, with D unclear. The CDR3 totals 16 residues. Germline loops: CDR1 LGHDT, CDR2 YNNKEL (reference sequence). V was trimmed by 1 base and J by 4 bases, leaving 16 bases between them. This CDR3 is CASSQGPPRPSYGYTF. For the CDR3, the DNA is TGTGCCAGCAGCCAAGGTCCCCCCCGTCCGTCCTATGGCTACACCTTC.

The V and J genes are TRBV6-6 and TRBJ1-5; D unclear. The germline V gene has CDR1 MNHNY and CDR2 SVGAGI (reference sequence). V was cut by 2 bases and J by 0 bases, with 8 bases left in between. This CDR3 comprises 15 residues. The CDR3 coding sequence is TGTGCCAGCAGTTACCAACAAAATAGCAATCAGCCCCAGCATTTT. Amino acid sequence: CASSYQQNSNQPQHF.

This chain joins TRBV10-3 and TRBJ2-2; 10 bases are a match to TRBD1. Unmatched junction bases numbered 3, after V lost 6 bases and J lost 5 bases. The germline CDR1 and CDR2 sequences are ENHRY and SYGVKD. The CDR3 loop spans 14 amino acids. CDR3 protein: CAIRGQGRTGELFF. The CDR3 DNA sequence: TGTGCCATCAGGGGACAGGGGAGAACCGGGGAGCTGTTTTTT.